These 8 T cell receptor beta chains originate from one sample sequenced in a study of CXCR3-negative and CXCR3-positive naive CD8 T cells (dated by TCRdb to between 2018 and 2020). The listed sequencing device is NextSeq 550. The Human TCR Profiling Kit (MiLaboratory) was used to make UMI-labeled 5' RACE TRB cDNA libraries. Reads reprocessed by TCRdb are summarized as one entry per CDR3 protein sequence, and DNA is absent. This sample's listing comprises about 120,000 distinct CDR3 sequences. The top ten hold 0.25% to 0.35% of the sample. Source material: naive CXCR3- CD8+ T cells from blood. The cell subset or site label corresponds to: CD45RO-CCR7+CD27+CD95- naive CD8+ T cells lacking CXCR3 (TNR3-). The receptors were sampled from a human donor in good health. Some clones in this sample may be carry-over from other donors' samples.

The rearrangement joins TRBV24-1 to TRBJ2-1; the TCRdb D gene call, TRBD2, has no DNA to confirm it. The CDR3 loop spans 13 amino acids. Per the germline V gene, CDR1 is KGHDR and CDR2 is SFDVKD. CDR3 amino acids: CATTGTSVNEQFF.

The chain couples TRBV5-1 to TRBJ2-3; TCRdb lists TRBD2, though no DNA is available to test this call. Germline V gene sequence: CDR1 SGHRS, CDR2 YFSETQ. The CDR3 is 17 amino acids. CDR3 protein: CASSLDPLASATDTQYF.

The chain joins TRBV4-1 to TRBJ1-1; the D call of TRBD1 rests on TCRdb alone, since no DNA is present to check it. The CDR3 length is 15 residues. Germline V gene data show CDR1 as MGHRA and CDR2 as YSYEKL. CDR3 sequence: CASSQLGGSVSEAFF.

This chain joins TRBV25-1 and TRBJ1-4; TCRdb proposes TRBD1, but this gene call is untestable without DNA. This CDR3 region has 13 residues. In germline, CDR1 is MGHDK, CDR2 SYGVNS. Here the CDR3 reads CASNRVPNEKLFF.

The chain couples TRBV29-1 to TRBJ1-2. Germline values: CDR1 SQVTM, CDR2 ANQGSEA. The CDR3 is made up of 15 amino acids. The CDR3 is CSVEGWYRGNYGYTF.

This chain links TRBV11-2 with TRBJ2-5; TCRdb's D call, TRBD2, is unchecked because there is no DNA. Germline lookup yields CDR1 SGHAT and CDR2 FQNNGV. The CDR3 is 16 residues long. CDR3 amino acids: CASGRLAGGNQETQYF.

The rearrangement links TRBV6-5 to TRBJ2-7; TCRdb outputs TRBD1, but without DNA this stays unchecked. Germline-derived CDR1 and CDR2 are MNHEY and SVGAGI. The CDR3 consists of 15 residues. The CDR3 sequence: CASSDRGASSYEQHF.

The chain combines TRBV7-6 with TRBJ2-1. The CDR3 covers 16 residues. Per the germline V gene, CDR1 is SGHVS and CDR2 is FNYEAQ. This CDR3 is CASSLAGLSSYNEQFF. The whole variable domain, filled in from reference TRBV7-6 and TRBJ2-1, reads GAGVSQSPRYKVTKRGQDVALRCDPISGHVSLYWYRQALGQGPEFLTYFNYEAQQDKSGLPNDRFSAERPEGSISTLTIQRTEQRDSAMYRCASSLAGLSSYNEQFFGPGTRLTVL.